Listed below are T cell receptor beta chains from one sample, sequenced in a study of T cells after yellow fever vaccination. TCRdb analysed the 5' RACE reads with MiXCR anew, one entry per CDR3 protein. This sample has 280,000 or so distinct CDR3 sequences; 8.7% occur once, and the top ten carry around 3.4%. Sequenced material: CD4+ T cells sorted from PBMCs, taken 5 days after the yellow fever booster vaccination. The receptors were sampled from a man aged 18 to 30 who received the YFV17D yellow fever vaccine. Each CDR3 is given with its conserved first and last residue. Clone size appears in some rows only: once, few, many, or a class for an expanded clone.

clone size: -
J gene: TRBJ2-5
V gene: TRBV2
CDR3 protein: CASIKLAISQETQYF

clone size: -
J gene: TRBJ1-6
V gene: TRBV25-1
CDR3 protein: CASSVGTAARSPLHF

clone size: -
J gene: TRBJ2-7
V gene: TRBV9
CDR3 protein: CASSVKRQYF

clone size: many
J gene: TRBJ2-2
V gene: TRBV5-1
CDR3 protein: CASSFQQGSGELFF

clone size: many
J gene: TRBJ2-3
V gene: TRBV10-3
CDR3 protein: CAIGPRGGDTQYF

clone size: few
J gene: TRBJ2-5
V gene: TRBV7-2
CDR3 protein: CASSSRQGAETQYF

clone size: few
J gene: TRBJ2-5
V gene: TRBV20-1
CDR3 protein: CSAGPGEEETQYF

clone size: -
J gene: TRBJ2-3
V gene: TRBV12-3/TRBV12-4
CDR3 protein: CASSTTQGAGDTQYF

clone size: few
J gene: TRBJ1-2
V gene: TRBV5-6
CDR3 protein: CASKKGLSRGYTF

clone size: many
J gene: TRBJ2-1
V gene: TRBV5-1
CDR3 protein: CASSVQGTYNEQFF

clone size: few
J gene: TRBJ1-1
V gene: TRBV12-3/TRBV12-4
CDR3 protein: CASSPFTRGEAFF

clone size: many
J gene: TRBJ1-1
V gene: TRBV20-1
CDR3 protein: CSARHIRANTEAFF

clone size: -
J gene: TRBJ2-7
V gene: TRBV5-1
CDR3 protein: CASSLEGTNSYEQYF

clone size: -
J gene: TRBJ1-1
V gene: TRBV20-1
CDR3 protein: CSATPGQAYEAFF

clone size: few
J gene: TRBJ2-3
V gene: TRBV6-5
CDR3 protein: CASRPPGTFTDTQYF